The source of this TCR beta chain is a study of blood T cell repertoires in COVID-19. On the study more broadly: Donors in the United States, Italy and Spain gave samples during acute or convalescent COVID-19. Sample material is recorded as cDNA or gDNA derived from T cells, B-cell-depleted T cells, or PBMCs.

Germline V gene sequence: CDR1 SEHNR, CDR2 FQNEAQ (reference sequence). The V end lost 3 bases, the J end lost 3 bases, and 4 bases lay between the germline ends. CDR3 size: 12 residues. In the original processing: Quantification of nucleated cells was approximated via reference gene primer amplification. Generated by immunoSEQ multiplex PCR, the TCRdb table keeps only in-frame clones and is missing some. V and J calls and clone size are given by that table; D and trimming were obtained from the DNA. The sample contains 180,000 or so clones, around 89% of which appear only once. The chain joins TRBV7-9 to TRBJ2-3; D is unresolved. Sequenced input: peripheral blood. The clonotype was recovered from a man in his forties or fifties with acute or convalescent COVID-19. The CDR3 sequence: CASSFFTDTQYF. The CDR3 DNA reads TGTGCCAGCAGCTTCTTTACAGATACGCAGTATTTT.